The present entry profiles one TCR beta chain with its context. This entry belongs to a study of blood T cell repertoires in COVID-19. Some clones are missing from TCRdb's copy, which holds only in-frame ones; the method was immunoSEQ multiplex PCR. Of around 150,000 clones detected, around 86% appear once; the ten largest clones hold around 8.3%. This CDR3 spans 17 amino acids. In germline, CDR1 is SGHDN, CDR2 FVKESK. V shed 1 base and J 5 bases; nucleotides not matched to a gene: 8. This receptor was identified in a man between 60 and 75 years old with acute or convalescent COVID-19. What was sequenced was peripheral blood. V gene TRBV14 combines with J gene TRBJ2-2; 9 nucleotides match TRBD2. Here the CDR3 DNA reads TGTGCCAGCAGCCAAGTCCTTCGGCGGGAGGGTACCGGGGAGCTGTTTTTT. It is translated as CASSQVLRREGTGELFF.